This T cell receptor (beta chain) emerged from a study of T cell responses to AZD1222 COVID-19 vaccine. Researchers grouped second doses given at about 4 or about 12 weeks into one pool. Points on this clone: The target antigen is unknown.

Points from the study as a whole: Reportedly, nearly half of unique spike TCRs recognized epitopes outside B.1.351/B.1.1.7 mutations.

Produced via immunoSEQ multiplex PCR; TCRdb's table is partial and in-frame only. Found here are some 180,000 clones, around 94% of them singletons; the top ten hold around 1.6%. This CDR3 spans 14 amino acids. Trimming stripped 1 base from V and 1 base from J, with 8 bases between. Per the germline V gene, CDR1 is SGHKS and CDR2 is YYEKEE (reference sequence). This chain uses TRBV5-5 with TRBJ1-1, with D unclear. The clonotype was recovered from an adult who received the AZD1222 COVID-19 vaccine. The source material was peripheral blood, sampled 28 days after the second AZD1222 dose. This CDR3 is CASSLYVSNTEAFF. The CDR3 DNA sequence: TGTGCCAGCAGCTTGTACGTCTCGAACACTGAAGCTTTCTTT.